Below, 25 T cell receptor beta chains from the same sample are listed, as sequenced in a study of blood T cell repertoires in COVID-19 (dated by TCRdb to about 2020). Preparation of the library involved the immunoSEQ multiplex PCR assay. The source is immuneACCESS, and TCRdb retained only in-frame sequences with V and J called. Part of the clones is not carried over; for the studies checked, unresolved V genes explain less than half of this, and the remainder is unexplained. The sample table lists 150,000 to 200,000 clones, around 82% of them with a count of one. The ten largest clones add up to approximately 7.9% of the sample. Source material: PBMCs or T cells enriched from blood (not recorded which). The receptor source for this set is a man aged 35-49 years who had recovered from COVID-19.

The chain has TRBV3-1 (or the pseudogene TRBV3-2) and TRBJ1-1; TRBD1 aligns across 7 bases. Trimming removed 4 bases from V and 6 bases from J; junction bases left unmatched: 5. Germline CDR1 is LGHDT and CDR2 is YNNKEL (reference sequence). There are 13 residues in the CDR3. CDR3 nucleotides: TGTGCCAGCAGCCTGGGCAGGGGGGCTGAAGCTTTCTTT. The encoded protein is CASSLGRGAEAFF.

This clone was seen only once. The chain carries TRBV6-2 or TRBV6-3 and TRBJ1-2; D may be TRBD1 (5 bases). V dropped 2 bases and J dropped 3 bases, with 19 bases sitting between them. Germline assignment: CDR1 MNHEY and CDR2 SVGEGT. The CDR3 is 17 amino acids. CDR3 sequence: CASSYEARVHRDYGYTF. CDR3 in DNA: TGTGCCAGCAGTTACGAGGCCAGGGTCCACCGGGACTATGGCTACACCTTC.

Written as DNA, the CDR3 is TGTGCCAGCGGCAGGGGGACCAGTTATGGCTACACCTTC. It translates to CASGRGTSYGYTF. The chain has TRBV5-6 and TRBJ1-2; 7 bases map to TRBD1. The ends lost 7 bases at V and 5 bases at J; junction bases unmatched: 8. CDR1 is SGHDT, CDR2 YYEEEE, per germline. There are 13 residues in the CDR3.

The chain is built from TRBV6-1 and TRBJ1-1; D not certain. The CDR3 runs 15 residues. The V gene lost 0 bases and the J gene lost 4 bases, with 12 bases spanning the gap. Germline CDR1 MNHNS, CDR2 SASEGT. The CDR3 sequence is CASSEAVPGFTEAFF. In DNA form, the CDR3 reads TGTGCCAGCAGTGAAGCTGTCCCAGGTTTCACTGAAGCTTTCTTT.

There are a few counts of this clone. The chain joins TRBV24-1 to TRBJ1-2, with 11 nucleotides matching TRBD1. Germline V gene sequence: CDR1 KGHDR, CDR2 SFDVKD. This CDR3 is 18 amino acids long. The ends lost 4 bases at V and 4 bases at J; junction bases unmatched: 13. The DNA of the CDR3 is TGTGCCACCAGTGAGAATCCCGGACAGGGGGCGTTCTCCTATGGCTACACCTTC. Its protein product is CATSENPGQGAFSYGYTF.

The chain carries TRBV2 and TRBJ1-5; 9 nucleotides line up with TRBD1. Germline CDR1 SNHLY, CDR2 FYNNEI. Trimming took 11 bases from V and 7 from J; bases not matched to a gene: 15. This CDR3 comprises 15 residues. The CDR3 bases are TGTGCCTCTAGTCCGGGACAGGGATCAGGACAGCCCCAGCATTTT. It encodes CASSPGQGSGQPQHF.

The V call is TRBV5-1, the J call TRBJ1-4, with TRBD1 as a possible D gene (6 bases). Germline V gene lookup returns CDR1 SGHRS and CDR2 YFSETQ. This CDR3 is 15 amino acids long. The germline V and J ends were trimmed by 4 bases and 7 bases, with 17 bases remaining between them. The CDR3, as DNA: TGCGCCAGCAGCCTGAGAGGGGGTGATCTTGAAAAACTGTTTTTT. Amino acids: CASSLRGGDLEKLFF.

The V gene is TRBV3-1 (or the pseudogene TRBV3-2), the J gene TRBJ2-2; 9 positions agree with TRBD2. The CDR3 totals 17 residues. Germline V gives CDR1 LGHDT, CDR2 YNNKEL (reference sequence). Trimming cost V 0 bases and J 1 base; bases outside gene matches: 3. The CDR3 coding sequence is TGTGCCAGCAGCCAAGATAATAGCGGGGGGAACACCGGGGAGCTGTTTTTT. Translating it yields CASSQDNSGGNTGELFF.

The chain uses TRBV12-3 or TRBV12-4 and TRBJ1-2; D perhaps matches TRBD1 (6 bases). The CDR3 has 12 residues. V was cut by 5 bases and J by 7 bases, with 11 bases left in between. CDR3 sequence reads: CASSLQGTGYTF. CDR3 DNA sequence: TGTGCCAGCAGTCTACAGGGTACTGGCTACACCTTC.

The V call is TRBV6-5, the J call TRBJ1-2, with 8 bases lining up with TRBD1. CDR1 is MNHEY, CDR2 SVGAGI, per germline. Trimming removed 6 bases from V and 8 bases from J; junction bases left unmatched: 8. The CDR3 has 13 residues. The CDR3 sequence: CASRGQGAPGYTF. Written as DNA, the CDR3 is TGTGCCAGCAGGGGGCAGGGGGCGCCAGGCTACACCTTC.

This chain uses TRBV5-1 with TRBJ1-2, with 8 bases aligning to TRBD1. V lost 3 bases and J lost 4; bases outside the gene matches: 2. There are 13 residues in the CDR3. The germline CDR1 and CDR2 sequences are SGHRS and YFSETQ. The CDR3 sequence: CASSWGTGYGYTF. CDR3 bases: TGCGCCAGCAGCTGGGGGACAGGCTATGGCTACACCTTC.

The chain carries TRBV19 and TRBJ1-5, with 10 positions matching TRBD1. The CDR3 has 21 residues. Trimming removed 7 bases from V and 3 bases from J; junction bases left unmatched: 24. Per the germline V gene, CDR1 is LNHDA and CDR2 is SQIVND (reference sequence). The CDR3 here is CASNLIGPTGGIGFDNQPQHF. CDR3 nucleotides: TGTGCCAGTAACCTGATAGGCCCGACAGGGGGCATCGGTTTTGACAATCAGCCCCAGCATTTT.

The V call is TRBV15, the J call TRBJ2-2; D remains unclear. This CDR3 is built from 14 residues. Trimming removed 0 bases at V and 12 bases at J, with 14 bases between. Germline V gene lookup returns CDR1 LNHNV and CDR2 YYDKDF (reference sequence). The CDR3 DNA sequence: TGTGCCACCAGCAGAGAAACTTCGTCGAGGAAGCTGTTTTTT. As protein: CATSRETSSRKLFF.

The chain combines TRBV9 with TRBJ1-1; D is possibly TRBD1 (6 bases). The CDR3 covers 15 residues. Germline V gives CDR1 SGDLS, CDR2 YYNGEE. The V end was cut by 2 bases, the J end by 4 bases, with 15 bases between. CDR3 region: CASSVGGAGTTEAFF. In nucleotides, the CDR3 is TGTGCCAGCAGCGTCGGGGGGGCTGGCACCACTGAAGCTTTCTTT.

V usage is TRBV5-1 and J usage is TRBJ2-1; 8 bases fit TRBD1. The CDR3 has 14 amino acids. Germline loops: CDR1 SGHRS, CDR2 YFSETQ. V lost 4 bases and J lost 8; bases outside the gene matches: 8. The CDR3 loop reads CASSPGQEGHEQFF. The CDR3 DNA is TGCGCCAGCAGCCCGGGACAGGAGGGGCATGAGCAGTTCTTC.

This clone came up once. The gene calls are TRBV23-1 and TRBJ2-6; D unresolved. TRBV23-1 counts as an open reading frame of uncertain function. There are 12 residues in the CDR3. The ends were cut back, 9 bases at V and 1 base at J, with 4 bases in the middle. CDR3 amino acids: CASKSGANVLTF. The CDR3 DNA is TGCGCCAGTAAATCTGGGGCCAACGTCCTGACTTTC.

In this sample, this clone turned up once. The rearrangement links TRBV11-2 to TRBJ1-2; no clear D gene. The CDR3 runs 12 residues. Trimming pared 3 bases from V and 4 bases from J, leaving 6 bases between. Germline lookup yields CDR1 SGHAT and CDR2 FQNNGV. The CDR3, as DNA: TGTGCCAGCAGCTTCGAGGGCTATGGCTACACCTTC. Translating it yields CASSFEGYGYTF.

This clone was counted a few times. V is TRBV19 and J is TRBJ2-7; 7 nucleotides agree with TRBD2. The germline V gene encodes CDR1 LNHDA and CDR2 SQIVND (reference sequence). The CDR3 extends over 14 amino acids. Trimming at V came to 1 base and at J to 3 bases, leaving 3 bases not matched to a gene. The CDR3, as DNA: TGTGCCAGTAGTATAGGGCTAGCGGACTACGAGCAGTACTTC. Its protein is CASSIGLADYEQYF. Together with reference TRBV19 and TRBJ2-7, the CDR3 gives the full variable domain: DGGITQSPKYLFRKEGQNVTLSCEQNLNHDAMYWYRQDPGQGLRLIYYSQIVNDFQKGDIAEGYSVSREKKESFPLTVTSAQKNPTAFYLCASSIGLADYEQYFGPGTRLTVT.

This clone showed up just once. The V and J genes are TRBV2 and TRBJ1-6; 8 positions match TRBD1. Germline V CDR1 and CDR2: SNHLY, FYNNEI. The CDR3 contains 19 residues. V lost 8 bases to trimming and J lost 4 bases; unmatched junction nucleotides: 19. CDR3: CASSLRGGQAEKYNSPLHF. The DNA of the CDR3 is TGTGCCAGCTCCCTCCGAGGGGGACAGGCGGAGAAGTATAATTCACCCCTCCACTTT.

This chain links TRBV6-1 with TRBJ1-2; tentative D call: TRBD1 (5 bases). Germline CDR1 and CDR2: MNHNS and SASEGT. The CDR3 is 14 amino acids. Trimming took off 0 bases at V and 7 bases at J, with 12 bases between the two ends. CDR3 protein: CASSEAGGRGGYTF. The CDR3 DNA is TGTGCCAGCAGTGAAGCCGGGGGAAGGGGTGGCTACACCTTC.

The chain is built from TRBV20-1 and TRBJ1-4; the D gene is possibly TRBD1 (6 bases). CDR1 and CDR2 from the germline V gene are DFQATT and SNEGSKA (reference sequence). The CDR3 has 15 amino acids. V was clipped by 3 bases and J by 5 bases, with 16 bases between them. The CDR3 DNA sequence: TGCAGTGCTAGTCCCATGGGGGCACAGAATGAAAAACTGTTTTTT. This sequence encodes CSASPMGAQNEKLFF.

This clone has just one count. The chain recombines TRBV6-5 with TRBJ1-6, with a weak D call TRBD1 (6 bases). The V and J ends lost 6 bases and 9 bases respectively, with 12 bases between them. The V gene's germline CDR1 is MNHEY and CDR2 SVGAGI. The CDR3 spans 13 residues. CDR3 region: CASRSGVASPLHF. CDR3 nucleotides: TGTGCCAGCAGGTCAGGGGTGGCTTCACCCCTCCACTTT.

The CDR3 DNA reads TGCAGTGCTAGTCGGGACATAACTAATGAAAAACTGTTTTTT. Its translation: CSASRDITNEKLFF. The chain has TRBV20-1 and TRBJ1-4, with D possibly being TRBD1 (6 bases). The CDR3 has 14 residues. V dropped 3 bases and J dropped 1 base, with 9 bases sitting between them. CDR1 and CDR2 from the germline V gene are DFQATT and SNEGSKA (reference sequence).

The chain uses TRBV30 and TRBJ1-3; 7 bases match TRBD1. This CDR3 is built from 15 residues. Germline assignment: CDR1 GTSNPN and CDR2 SVGIG (reference sequence). V trimming: 4 bases; J trimming: 2 bases; junction bases outside the gene matches: 8. CDR3 loop: CAWNPPDRPGNTIYF. CDR3 sequence (DNA): TGTGCCTGGAATCCCCCGGACAGGCCTGGAAACACCATATATTTT. Full variable domain (outside the CDR3, taken from reference TRBV30 and TRBJ1-3): SQTIHQWPATLVQPVGSPLSLECTVEGTSNPNLYWYRQAAGRGLQLLFYSVGIGQISSEVPQNLSASRPQDRQFILSSKKLLLSDSGFYLCAWNPPDRPGNTIYFGEGSWLTVV.

J is TRBJ2-1 and V is TRBV29-1; D remains unclear. Germline values: CDR1 SQVTM, CDR2 ANQGSEA. The CDR3 runs 11 residues. V was shortened by 4 bases and J by 7 bases, with 8 bases between the two germline ends. The CDR3 DNA reads TGCAGCGTTGCTATTGGTAATGAGCAGTTCTTC. It translates to CSVAIGNEQFF.